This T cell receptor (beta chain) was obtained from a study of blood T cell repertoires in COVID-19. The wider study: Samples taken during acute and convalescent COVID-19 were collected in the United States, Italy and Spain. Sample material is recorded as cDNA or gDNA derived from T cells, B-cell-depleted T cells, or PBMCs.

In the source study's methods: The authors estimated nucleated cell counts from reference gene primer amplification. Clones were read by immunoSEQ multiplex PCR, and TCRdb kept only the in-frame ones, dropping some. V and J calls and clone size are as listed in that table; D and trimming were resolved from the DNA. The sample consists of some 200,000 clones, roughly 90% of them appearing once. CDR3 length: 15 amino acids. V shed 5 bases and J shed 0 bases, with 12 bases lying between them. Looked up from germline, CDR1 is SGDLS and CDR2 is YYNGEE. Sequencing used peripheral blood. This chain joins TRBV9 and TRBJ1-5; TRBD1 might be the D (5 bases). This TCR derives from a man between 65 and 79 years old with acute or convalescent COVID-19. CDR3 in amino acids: CASSPDSYSNQPQHF. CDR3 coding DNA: TGTGCCAGCAGTCCAGACAGCTATAGCAATCAGCCCCAGCATTTT.